Below are 3 T cell receptor beta chains sequenced from a single sample in a study of technical replicates of blood from a few donors. TCRdb's copy holds only in-frame clones and misses some; the assay was immunoSEQ multiplex PCR. The data show more than 90,000 clones, about 95% seen once. The sample consisted of T cells isolated from PBMCs. The receptors derive from a human donor in good health.

The chain is built from TRBV4-2 and TRBJ1-2, with 8 positions matching TRBD1. This CDR3 is built from 14 residues. CDR1 is LGHNA and CDR2 is YNFKEQ in the germline V gene. The V and J ends lost 4 bases and 8 bases, in that order; junction bases with no gene match: 9. The CDR3 DNA is TGTGCCAGCAGCCCTAACCCGGACAGGGACGGCTACACCTTC. Its protein is CASSPNPDRDGYTF.

The chain combines TRBV6-1 with TRBJ2-7; TRBD1 matches at 9 bases. This CDR3 is 14 amino acids long. Germline V gene sequence: CDR1 MNHNS, CDR2 SASEGT. Trimming took 5 bases from V and 3 from J; bases not matched to a gene: 5. In nucleotides, the CDR3 is TGTGCCAGCAGTTGGGACAGGGCTGACTACGAGCAGTACTTC. Protein product: CASSWDRADYEQYF.

The rearrangement joins TRBV7-9 to TRBJ2-7, with D hard to call. The V end lost 3 bases, the J end lost 2 bases, and 8 bases lay between the germline ends. Germline V gene sequence: CDR1 SEHNR, CDR2 FQNEAQ (reference sequence). The CDR3 has 13 amino acids. The DNA of the CDR3 is TGTGCCAGCAGCTTCGTCCAGGCCTACGAGCAGTACTTC. Translated, it gives CASSFVQAYEQYF. Together with reference TRBV7-9 and TRBJ2-7, the CDR3 gives the full variable domain: DTGVSQNPRHKITKRGQNVTFRCDPISEHNRLYWYRQTLGQGPEFLTYFQNEAQLEKSRLLSDRFSAERPKGSFSTLEIQRTEQGDSAMYLCASSFVQAYEQYFGPGTRLTVT.